A single sample is the source of the 28 T cell receptor beta chains below, sequenced in a study of cytotoxic CD8 clonotypes in ibrutinib-treated CLL. Data came from immunoSEQ multiplex PCR; TCRdb stores just in-frame clones and leaves some out. Of around 140,000 clones listed, around 80% are singletons. This material consisted of PBMCs, taken after 36 months of ibrutinib treatment. The receptor set was obtained from a human donor with chronic lymphocytic leukemia.

This clone was seen more than once but under ten times. The genes are TRBV18 and TRBJ2-7, with D possibly being TRBD1 (6 bases). V lost 6 bases to trimming and J lost 2 bases, with 17 bases between them. Germline V gives CDR1 KGHSH, CDR2 LQKENI. CDR3 size: 15 residues. CDR3 in amino acids: CASSLWGLNTYEQYF. The CDR3 bases are TGTGCCAGCTCCCTATGGGGGCTGAACACCTACGAGCAGTACTTC.

This chain uses TRBV6-5 with TRBJ1-2, with D possibly TRBD1 on 5 matching bases. The CDR3 is 14 amino acids. Germline V lookup: CDR1 MNHEY, CDR2 SVGAGI. V was cut by 4 bases and J by 3 bases, with 12 bases left in between. DNA of the CDR3: TGTGCCAGCAGTTCCCTCGGGGCCTACTATGGCTACACCTTC. Protein sequence: CASSSLGAYYGYTF.

The chain has TRBV27 and TRBJ2-7; TRBD2 matches at 13 bases. Trimming at V came to 5 bases and at J to 5 bases, leaving 6 bases not matched to a gene. CDR1 is MNHEY and CDR2 is SMNVEV in the germline V gene (reference sequence). CDR3 length: 15 amino acids. This CDR3 is CASSAGTSGKNEQYF. The DNA for the CDR3 is TGTGCCAGCAGTGCCGGGACTAGCGGGAAAAACGAGCAGTACTTC.

The chain is built from TRBV6-5 and TRBJ1-5, with D tentatively TRBD1 (5 bases). The V end lost 4 bases, the J end lost 4 bases, and 14 bases lay between the germline ends. Germline-derived CDR1 and CDR2 are MNHEY and SVGAGI. CDR3 size: 15 residues. The CDR3 region has the DNA TGTGCCAGCAGTTCCTTTGGGGGGTTTAATCAGCCCCAGCATTTT. Encoded protein: CASSSFGGFNQPQHF.

This chain connects TRBV4-1 to TRBJ1-4; 7 bases line up with TRBD1. Germline V gene sequence: CDR1 MGHRA, CDR2 YSYEKL. Losses at the gene ends were 3 bases for V and 4 bases for J; bases not matched to a gene: 8. The length of the CDR3 is 16 residues. The CDR3 DNA is TGCGCCAGCAGCCAGAGAGACAGGGCAAGTAATGAAAAACTGTTTTTT. Translated: CASSQRDRASNEKLFF.

This clone was seen just once. The chain couples TRBV30 to TRBJ2-7, with D possibly TRBD1 on 6 matching bases. CDR3 length equals 13 residues. The germline CDR1 and CDR2 sequences are GTSNPN and SVGIG (reference sequence). V was trimmed by 2 bases and J by 0 bases, leaving 8 bases between them. The CDR3 nucleotides are TGTGCCTGGAGTCGGGACAACTCCTACGAGCAGTACTTC. Translated, it gives CAWSRDNSYEQYF. The full variable domain, its missing parts supplied by reference TRBV30 and TRBJ2-7, is SQTIHQWPATLVQPVGSPLSLECTVEGTSNPNLYWYRQAAGRGLQLLFYSVGIGQISSEVPQNLSASRPQDRQFILSSKKLLLSDSGFYLCAWSRDNSYEQYFGPGTRLTVT.

This clone was picked up a small number of times. This chain joins TRBV2 and TRBJ1-2; TRBD1 might be the D (5 bases). CDR1 is SNHLY, CDR2 FYNNEI, per germline. V lost 8 bases to trimming and J lost 3 bases, with 7 bases between them. This CDR3 region has 11 residues. The CDR3 loop reads CASSTDYGYTF. CDR3 DNA: TGTGCCAGCTCGACAGACTATGGCTACACCTTC. The whole variable domain, remainder taken from reference TRBV2 and TRBJ1-2, is EPEVTQTPSHQVTQMGQEVILRCVPISNHLYFYWYRQILGQKVEFLVSFYNNEISEKSEIFDDQFSVERPDGSNFTLKIRSTKLEDSAMYFCASSTDYGYTFGSGTRLTVV.

This clone was detected a few times. The chain couples TRBV6-5 to TRBJ1-1; possible D gene TRBD1, 5 bases. The V gene's germline CDR1 is MNHEY and CDR2 SVGAGI. The germline V and J ends were trimmed by 2 bases and 4 bases, with 8 bases remaining between them. The CDR3 consists of 13 residues. CDR3 in DNA: TGTGCCAGCAGTTACCCGGGACTCACTGAAGCTTTCTTT. Amino acids: CASSYPGLTEAFF.

The rearrangement joins TRBV5-8 to TRBJ2-1, with D perhaps matching TRBD1 (6 bases). V lost 3 bases, J lost 3 bases, and 10 bases lay in between. Germline CDR1 reads SGHTS; CDR2 reads YDEGEE. The CDR3 is 14 amino acids. This CDR3 is CASSWADSYNEQFF. CDR3 coding DNA: TGTGCCAGCAGCTGGGCGGACAGCTACAATGAGCAGTTCTTC.

The V gene is TRBV7-3, the J gene TRBJ2-7, with D possibly matching TRBD1 (5 bases). Germline V CDR1 and CDR2: SGHTA, FQGTGA. Trimming shortened V by 5 bases and J by 7 bases, and 15 bases separated the two germline ends. This CDR3 comprises 13 residues. CDR3 sequence reads: CASSQGVGMEQYF. The CDR3 DNA is TGTGCCAGCAGCCAAGGGGTGGGTATGGAGCAGTACTTC.

Written as DNA, the CDR3 is TGTGCCAGCAGTTGGGGGCAGGAGGGGACCCAGTACTTC. This translates into CASSWGQEGTQYF. The chain carries TRBV6-5 and TRBJ2-5; D possibly matches TRBD1 or TRBD2 (6 bases each). The CDR3 extends over 13 amino acids. The germline V gene has CDR1 MNHEY and CDR2 SVGAGI. V was shortened by 4 bases and J by 7 bases, with 13 bases between the two germline ends.

The chain has TRBV27 and TRBJ2-2; D is unresolved. This CDR3 is 13 amino acids long. The V end was cut by 6 bases, the J end by 1 base, with 6 bases between. The germline gives CDR1 MNHEY, CDR2 SMNVEV (reference sequence). CDR3 DNA: TGTGCCAGCAGCGGAAGGAACACCGGGGAGCTGTTTTTT. Translating gives CASSGRNTGELFF.

The chain joins TRBV13 to TRBJ1-4, with a possible D match to TRBD1 (5 bases). Germline lookup yields CDR1 PRHDT and CDR2 FYEKMQ (reference sequence). CDR3 length: 13 amino acids. The V end was cut by 3 bases, the J end by 12 bases, with 14 bases between. The CDR3, as DNA: TGTGCCAGCAGCTTGGGGGGAAATGCCCAACTGTTTTTT. Translation gives CASSLGGNAQLFF.

V usage is TRBV5-6 and J usage is TRBJ1-4, with D perhaps matching TRBD1 (5 bases). CDR1 is SGHDT and CDR2 is YYEEEE in the germline V gene. V lost 1 base, J lost 4 bases, and 11 bases lay in between. The CDR3 loop spans 15 amino acids. This chain's CDR3 is CASSLSAGRNEKLFF. The CDR3 bases are TGTGCCAGCAGCTTGTCGGCAGGGCGTAATGAAAAACTGTTTTTT.

The chain joins TRBV18 to TRBJ1-2, with TRBD1 as a possible D gene (6 bases). Germline V CDR1 and CDR2: KGHSH, LQKENI. Trimming left V 3 bases short and J 1 base short, with 12 bases between. This CDR3 has 15 amino acids. This CDR3 is CASSPGTTGNYGYTF. The CDR3 DNA reads as TGTGCCAGCTCACCGGGGACAACGGGTAACTATGGCTACACCTTC.

This chain links TRBV2 with TRBJ2-7, with TRBD2 matching over 9 bases. Germline CDR1 is SNHLY and CDR2 is FYNNEI. Losses at the gene ends were 10 bases for V and 4 bases for J; bases not matched to a gene: 8. This CDR3 region has 13 residues. The CDR3 spells CAIPGLAAYEQYF. The DNA for the CDR3 is TGTGCCATCCCGGGACTAGCCGCTTACGAGCAGTACTTC.

This clone has more than one count but fewer than ten. The V gene is TRBV11-2, the J gene TRBJ1-1; TRBD1 agrees at 12 bases. Germline assignment: CDR1 SGHAT and CDR2 FQNNGV. This CDR3 region has 15 residues. Trimming took 4 bases from V and 5 from J; bases not matched to a gene: 5. The CDR3: CASSSGQGAYTEAFF. CDR3 sequence (DNA): TGTGCCAGCAGCTCGGGACAGGGGGCATATACTGAAGCTTTCTTT.

The J gene is TRBJ2-7, the V gene TRBV19; weak D call: TRBD2 (5 bases). The CDR3 totals 13 residues. The V gene lost 5 bases and the J gene lost 7 bases, with 15 bases spanning the gap. Germline CDR1 and CDR2: LNHDA and SQIVND (reference sequence). The CDR3 nucleotides are TGTGCCAGTAGTTCCAGTCGGACTTTGGAGCAGTACTTC. Encoded protein: CASSSSRTLEQYF.

This clone was seen only a few times. This sequence joins TRBV5-1 and TRBJ2-1; D unresolved. The V gene lost 6 bases and the J gene lost 6 bases, with 7 bases spanning the gap. CDR3 length: 11 amino acids. Germline V gene sequence: CDR1 SGHRS, CDR2 YFSETQ. DNA of the CDR3: TGCGCCAGCACTCTGGGCAATGAGCAGTTCTTC. It translates to CASTLGNEQFF. The complete variable domain, with remaining parts taken from reference TRBV5-1 and TRBJ2-1, reads KAGVTQTPRYLIKTRGQQVTLSCSPISGHRSVSWYQQTPGQGLQFLFEYFSETQRNKGNFPGRFSGRQFSNSRSEMNVSTLELGDSALYLCASTLGNEQFFGPGTRLTVL.

This chain connects TRBV10-2 to TRBJ2-5; 12 nucleotides align to TRBD1. V was clipped by 6 bases and J by 5 bases; unmatched bases: 4. From germline, CDR1 is WSHSY and CDR2 SAAADI. The CDR3 totals 14 residues. CDR3 sequence reads: CASRAGTGGETQYF. The CDR3 region has the DNA TGCGCCAGCAGGGCCGGGACAGGGGGCGAGACCCAGTACTTC.

The V call is TRBV7-9, the J call TRBJ2-1; no clear D. V was clipped by 5 bases and J by 10 bases, with 9 bases between them. The CDR3 spans 11 residues. The germline CDR1 and CDR2 sequences are SEHNR and FQNEAQ (reference sequence). CDR3 DNA: TGTGCCAGCAGCGACATTTGGGAGCAGTTCTTC. It translates to CASSDIWEQFF.

The chain is built from TRBV11-2 and TRBJ2-5; 13 bases align to TRBD2. J was trimmed by 2 bases and V by 0 bases; bases with no gene match: 12. The CDR3 consists of 20 residues. From germline, CDR1 is SGHAT and CDR2 FQNNGV. The CDR3 DNA sequence: TGTGCCAGCAGCTTAGATCTGGGGGGACTAGCGGGGACCAAGCAAGAGACCCAGTACTTC. Residues: CASSLDLGGLAGTKQETQYF.

The gene calls are TRBV2 and TRBJ1-2; 9 bases are a match to TRBD1. The CDR3 runs 17 residues. The V gene end was trimmed by 5 bases and the J gene end by 3 bases; junction bases not matched to a gene: 13. The V gene's germline CDR1 is SNHLY and CDR2 FYNNEI. CDR3 nucleotide sequence: TGTGCCAGCAGTCCGGGACAGGGAGTGTACGGGGACTATGGCTACACCTTC. It yields the protein CASSPGQGVYGDYGYTF.

The chain carries TRBV2 and TRBJ2-3, with TRBD1 matching 10 bases. There are 15 residues in the CDR3. Trimming removed 10 bases from V and 2 bases from J; junction bases left unmatched: 9. Germline V gene data show CDR1 as SNHLY and CDR2 as FYNNEI. CDR3 loop: CAIPSGTGATDTQYF. In DNA, the CDR3 is TGTGCCATTCCTTCCGGGACAGGGGCCACAGATACGCAGTATTTT.

This chain joins TRBV6-5 and TRBJ1-2; D ambiguous. Trimming removed 0 bases from V and 5 bases from J, with 16 bases in between. In germline, CDR1 is MNHEY, CDR2 SVGAGI. The CDR3 length is 16 residues. Here the CDR3 DNA reads TGTGCCAGCAGTTACTCCCTAATATTTCCCTTTTATGGCTACACCTTC. Protein: CASSYSLIFPFYGYTF.

V is TRBV19 and J is TRBJ1-1; the D gene is possibly TRBD1 (5 bases). CDR1 and CDR2 from the germline V gene are LNHDA and SQIVND (reference sequence). Trimming left V 10 bases short and J 4 bases short, with 16 bases between. The CDR3 covers 13 residues. The CDR3 here is CATSRAGPTEAFF. CDR3 DNA: TGTGCCACTTCGAGGGCAGGGCCCACTGAAGCTTTCTTT.

This sequence joins TRBV7-8 and TRBJ1-1; D is possibly TRBD1 (5 bases). Between the trimmed V and J ends, which lost 1 base and 4 bases, there was a span of 7 bases. Germline loops: CDR1 SGHVS, CDR2 FQNEAQ. The CDR3 is made up of 13 amino acids. For the CDR3, the DNA is TGTGCCAGCAGCTTAGGGGGCACCACTGAAGCTTTCTTT. It yields the protein CASSLGGTTEAFF.

The rearrangement joins TRBV19 to TRBJ1-1; 7 nucleotides align to TRBD1. This CDR3 comprises 14 residues. The trim removed 4 bases at V and 4 bases at J, leaving 6 bases unmatched. Germline V lookup: CDR1 LNHDA, CDR2 SQIVND (reference sequence). The CDR3 sequence: CASSSKQGFTEAFF. CDR3 DNA sequence: TGTGCCAGTAGTAGCAAACAGGGGTTCACTGAAGCTTTCTTT.